This is a list of T cell receptor beta chains from one sample in a study of blood T cell repertoires in COVID-19. Measured with immunoSEQ multiplex PCR; TCRdb has only the in-frame clones, and not every one. Of approximately 200,000 clones in the sample, around 83% were seen once. Sequenced: PBMCs or T cells enriched from blood (not recorded which). These TCRs come from a woman aged 40 to 50 with acute COVID-19. Each CDR3 is given with its conserved first and last residue. The D gene is left open where the match is weak. Size is omitted from some rows. Given values are once, few, many or a class for expanded clones.

>TRBJ1-2|NA|TRBV27|TRBD1
CASSLGPVGGSYGYTF
TGTGCCAGCAGTTTGGGGCCCGTAGGGGGCTCCTATGGCTACACCTTC
>TRBJ1-4|NA|TRBV12-3/TRBV12-4|NA
CASSPGDGKLFF
TGTGCCAGCAGTCCAGGGGACGGAAAACTGTTTTTT
>TRBJ1-6|NA|TRBV27|NA
CASSFGGSNNSPLHF
TGTGCCAGCAGTTTCGGGGGGAGCAATAATTCACCCCTCCACTTT
>TRBJ2-2|NA|TRBV25-1|TRBD1
CASSEFRGFTGELFF
TGTGCCAGCAGTGAATTCAGGGGGTTCACCGGGGAGCTGTTTTTT
>TRBJ2-7|NA|TRBV30|NA
CAWSVGAGSEQYF
TGTGCCTGGAGTGTAGGGGCGGGATCCGAGCAGTACTTC
>TRBJ2-2|NA|TRBV14|TRBD1
CASSQDGQGPGELFF
TGTGCCAGCAGCCAAGATGGACAGGGGCCCGGGGAGCTGTTTTTT
>TRBJ2-5|NA|TRBV5-1|NA
CASSLGLTKETQYF
TGCGCCAGCAGCTTGGGACTCACTAAAGAGACCCAGTACTTC
>TRBJ1-6|NA|TRBV18|NA
CASSRTGKNSPLHF
TGTGCCAGCTCACGTACAGGGAAAAATTCACCCCTCCACTTT
>TRBJ2-1|once|TRBV14|NA
CASSRSTQEGYNEQFF
TGTGCCAGCAGCCGAAGTACACAGGAGGGCTACAATGAGCAGTTCTTC
>TRBJ2-1|NA|TRBV6-2/TRBV6-3|NA
CASSYSQGQFF
TGTGCCAGCAGTTATTCGCAGGGGCAGTTCTTC
>TRBJ1-1|NA|TRBV5-1|NA
CASSLFGEVSTEAFF
TGCGCCAGCAGCTTGTTCGGGGAGGTTAGCACTGAAGCTTTCTTT
>TRBJ1-1|NA|TRBV19|NA
CASSISGEAFF
TGTGCCAGTAGTATCAGCGGAGAAGCTTTCTTT
>TRBJ1-4|NA|TRBV18|NA
CASSRDPATNEKLFF
TGTGCCAGCTCCAGGGATCCTGCAACTAATGAAAAACTGTTTTTT
>TRBJ1-5|NA|TRBV7-2|TRBD1
CASSTGQGQGQPQHF
TGTGCCAGCAGCACGGGACAGGGGCAGGGTCAGCCCCAGCATTTT
>TRBJ1-2|NA|TRBV19|TRBD1
CASSPGTGFYGYTF
TGTGCCAGTAGCCCCGGGACAGGGTTCTATGGCTACACCTTC
>TRBJ1-5|NA|TRBV30|TRBD1
CAWKQGGSNQPQHF
TGTGCCTGGAAGCAGGGGGGTAGCAATCAGCCCCAGCATTTT
>TRBJ1-1|NA|TRBV3-1/TRBV3-2|NA
CASSLAGRLLNTEAFF
TGTGCCAGCAGCCTAGCCGGTAGACTTTTGAACACTGAAGCTTTCTTT